The following is a T cell receptor (beta chain) sequence with its context. No antigen is known for it. This entry comes from a study of beta chain features in type 1 diabetes. Study outcomes and limitations: There was a possibility that cDNA sequencing over-represented cells with high TCR expression. Shortening that was moderate but significant affected the TCRB CDR3s of Type 1 diabetes patients in all four CD4+ subsets. A greater similarity of naive, central memory and Treg TCRB repertoires was seen among patients than among healthy donors.

A CD45RO/CCR7/CD25/CD127/CD95/CD27 panel sorted naive, central memory, regulatory and stem cell-like memory CD4+ cells. Expressed TCRB transcripts were sequenced after all isolated RNA was converted to cDNA. The protocol was immunoSEQ multiplex PCR, while the TCRdb copy is restricted to in-frame clones and leaves out a portion. The sample carries around 200,000 clones, approximately 13% recorded once. The TCR sequence derives from a woman between 18 and 29 years old in good health. The material sequenced was central memory CD4+ T cells from blood.

CDR3 residues: CASSLVQYNEQFF. CDR3 DNA: TGTGCCAGCAGCTTAGTTCAGTACAATGAGCAGTTCTTC. The gene calls are TRBV11-2 and TRBJ2-1; unclear D gene. Germline CDR1 SGHAT, CDR2 FQNNGV. Trimming removed 1 base at V and 4 bases at J, with 5 bases between. The CDR3 consists of 13 residues.